The 24 T cell receptor beta chains in this list originate from one sample, sequenced in a study of HIV-infected patients and healthy controls. Alpha and beta constant-region primers primed reverse transcription of around 540 ng RNA. Alpha and beta chain libraries were made separately by chain-specific third strand synthesis with multiplexing indices. MiXCR, applied by TCRdb to the 5' RACE reads, yields one record per CDR3 protein. The sample carries over 8,000 distinct CDR3 sequences, around 7.6% recorded once. No cell fractionation was done, so the repertoire covers all unsorted peripheral blood T cells. Sequences were obtained from blood. All receptors derive from an adult in good health.

This clonotype is labeled medium-sized. The chain links TRBV12-3 or TRBV12-4 to TRBJ1-4; D is undetermined. V lost 6 bases and J 0 bases, leaving 8 bases between the germline ends. The CDR3 runs to 14 residues. The CDR3 nucleotides read TGTGCCAGCAGCCCCTGGGCAACTAATGAAAAACTGTTTTTT. Protein sequence: CASSPWATNEKLFF.

This clonotype was observed at least ten times. This chain joins TRBV5-1 and TRBJ2-7, with D perhaps TRBD1 (6 bases). The CDR3 consists of 15 residues. With 0 bases removed from V and 1 base from J, the gap between germline ends came to 11 bases. The germline V gene encodes CDR1 SGHRS and CDR2 YFSETQ. The CDR3, as DNA: TGCGCCAGCAGCTTGGGAGGGGGTAGGTCCTACGAGCAGTACTTC. It translates to CASSLGGGRSYEQYF.

By proportion, this clonotype is hyperexpanded. The rearrangement uses TRBV3-1 and TRBJ2-5, with D tentatively TRBD1 (5 bases). This CDR3 has 15 amino acids. Germline V gene sequence: CDR1 LGHDT, CDR2 YNNKEL (reference sequence). V lost 4 bases to trimming and J lost 5 bases, with 17 bases between them. The CDR3 region has the DNA TGTGCCAGCAGCCCCCTCTCCTCGTCAGGGGAGACCCAGTACTTC. Translation: CASSPLSSSGETQYF.

In its sample, this clonotype is medium-sized. The rearrangement joins TRBV18 to TRBJ1-1, with 10 bases matching TRBD1. Germline V CDR1 and CDR2: KGHSH, LQKENI. Trimming took 4 bases from V and 4 from J; bases not matched to a gene: 3. This CDR3 contains 14 residues. CDR3 loop: CASSLRTGGTEAFF. The CDR3 nucleotides are TGTGCCAGCTCACTGCGGACAGGGGGCACTGAAGCTTTCTTT.

This clonotype is labeled as medium-sized. J is TRBJ2-1 and V is TRBV27; 8 bases map to TRBD1. The CDR3 sequence is 15 residues long. With V trimmed by 6 bases and J by 3 bases, 7 bases remained unmatched. CDR1 is MNHEY and CDR2 is SMNVEV in the germline V gene (reference sequence). CDR3 in amino acids: CASSHGQGLYNEQFF. In DNA, the CDR3 is TGTGCCAGCAGCCATGGACAGGGACTCTACAATGAGCAGTTCTTC.

The sample holds many counts of this clonotype. This chain links TRBV9 with TRBJ2-1; tentative D call: TRBD2 (5 bases). The CDR3 covers 13 residues. Trimming pared 2 bases from V and 8 bases from J, leaving 11 bases between. The germline V gene encodes CDR1 SGDLS and CDR2 YYNGEE. Here the CDR3 reads CASSVEGVDEQFF. Here the CDR3 DNA reads TGTGCCAGCAGCGTTGAGGGTGTCGATGAGCAGTTCTTC. The whole variable domain, filled in from reference TRBV9 and TRBJ2-1, reads DSGVTQTPKHLITATGQRVTLRCSPRSGDLSVYWYQQSLDQGLQFLIQYYNGEERAKGNILERFSAQQFPDLHSELNLSSLELGDSALYFCASSVEGVDEQFFGPGTRLTVL.

This clonotype was recorded at least ten times. CDR3 sequence (DNA): TGTGCCAGCAAGGTCAGATTGAACACTGAAGCTTTCTTT. Its protein is CASKVRLNTEAFF. This sequence joins TRBV6-5 and TRBJ1-1; D is unresolved. Trimming pared 7 bases from V and 0 bases from J, leaving 9 bases between. There are 13 residues in the CDR3. The germline V gene encodes CDR1 MNHEY and CDR2 SVGAGI.

This clonotype is labeled as medium-sized. The rearrangement uses TRBV20-1 and TRBJ1-1; D is perhaps TRBD1 (5 bases). Trimming cost V 4 bases and J 1 base, with 16 bases left between them. The CDR3 runs 15 residues. Germline loops: CDR1 DFQATT, CDR2 SNEGSKA (reference sequence). The CDR3 coding sequence is TGCAGTGCTACCCCGCGAACAGGCTCGAACACTGAAGCTTTCTTT. Translating it yields CSATPRTGSNTEAFF.

This clonotype was seen only a few times. J is TRBJ2-7 and V is TRBV11-2; D is uncertain. This CDR3 has 14 residues. The V end lost 1 base, the J end lost 2 bases, and 9 bases lay between the germline ends. Germline lookup yields CDR1 SGHAT and CDR2 FQNNGV. As DNA, the CDR3 is TGTGCCAGCAGCTTAGTGATTGGCACCTACGAGCAGTACTTC. Protein: CASSLVIGTYEQYF.

This clonotype is classed as medium-sized. The CDR3 reads CAISESMTGAFF. As DNA, the CDR3 is TGTGCCATCAGTGAGTCGATGACGGGAGCTTTCTTT. The V gene is TRBV10-3, the J gene TRBJ1-1; D unresolved. Germline values: CDR1 ENHRY, CDR2 SYGVKD. V was pared by 0 bases and J by 10 bases, with 9 bases between. The CDR3 loop spans 12 amino acids.

This clonotype is classed as medium-sized. The rearrangement joins TRBV5-4 to TRBJ2-3; D could derive from TRBD1 or TRBD2 (5 bases each). The CDR3 covers 16 residues. V lost 0 bases and J 1 base, leaving 12 bases between the germline ends. Germline V gene sequence: CDR1 SGHNT, CDR2 YYREEE (reference sequence). The CDR3 nucleotides are TGTGCCAGCAGCTTGGCCGGGACGCCCCGCACAGATACGCAGTATTTT. This gives the protein CASSLAGTPRTDTQYF.

This clonotype was observed many times. The V call is TRBV6-5, the J call TRBJ2-3; TRBD1 matches 11 bases. This CDR3 comprises 15 residues. Looked up from germline, CDR1 is MNHEY and CDR2 is SVGAGI. V was clipped by 6 bases and J by 3 bases; unmatched bases: 5. CDR3 DNA sequence: TGTGCCAGCAGAGAGGGGACAGGGGGGACAGATACGCAGTATTTT. Amino acid sequence: CASREGTGGTDTQYF.

The rearrangement links TRBV19 to TRBJ1-5, with D tentatively TRBD1 (5 bases). V gave up 6 bases and J gave up 7 bases, with 16 bases separating them. This CDR3 comprises 14 residues. Germline V gene sequence: CDR1 LNHDA, CDR2 SQIVND (reference sequence). For the CDR3, the DNA is TGTGCCAGTAGCACGGGAACGGAGGGGCAGCCCCAGCATTTT. Protein: CASSTGTEGQPQHF.

At least ten counts were recorded for this clonotype. This sequence joins TRBV2 and TRBJ1-2; 9 positions agree with TRBD1. The germline V gene has CDR1 SNHLY and CDR2 FYNNEI. V lost 4 bases to trimming and J lost 4 bases; unmatched junction nucleotides: 1. The CDR3 consists of 13 residues. For the CDR3, the DNA is TGTGCCAGCAGTGTGGACAGGGGCTATGGCTACACCTTC. It codes for CASSVDRGYGYTF. Full variable domain (rest looked up from reference TRBV2 and TRBJ1-2): EPEVTQTPSHQVTQMGQEVILRCVPISNHLYFYWYRQILGQKVEFLVSFYNNEISEKSEIFDDQFSVERPDGSNFTLKIRSTKLEDSAMYFCASSVDRGYGYTFGSGTRLTVV.

This clonotype appeared a few times. The CDR3 DNA is TGCAGTGCTAGACAGGGAACGAACACTGAAGCTTTCTTT. Amino acid sequence: CSARQGTNTEAFF. The V gene is TRBV20-1, the J gene TRBJ1-1; a weak D match, TRBD1 (5 bases). V lost 2 bases, J lost 1 base, and 8 bases lay in between. The CDR3 runs to 13 residues. Germline-derived CDR1 and CDR2 are DFQATT and SNEGSKA (reference sequence).

By share, this clonotype counts as medium-sized. CDR3 nucleotide sequence: TGCGCCAGCAGACTCGGAACAGCACAAGAGACCCAGTACTTC. Translating gives CASRLGTAQETQYF. The genes are TRBV5-1 and TRBJ2-5; D uncertain. CDR1 and CDR2 from the germline V gene are SGHRS and YFSETQ. The CDR3 has 14 amino acids. Trimming cost V 5 bases and J 2 bases, with 13 bases left between them.

Ten or more counts support this clonotype. One junction end disagrees with the germline gene, perhaps due to a read error. This chain uses TRBV11-2 with TRBJ1-1; possible D gene TRBD1, 5 bases. This CDR3 has 15 residues. Germline V gene sequence: CDR1 SGHAT, CDR2 FQNNGV. For the CDR3, the DNA is TGTGCCAGCAGCCTAGAGGGGTTTGGGAACACTGAAGCTTTCTTT. Encoded protein: CASSLEGFGNTEAFF.

This clonotype is labeled as medium-sized (0.01 to 0.1%). The chain is built from TRBV12-3 or TRBV12-4 and TRBJ1-3, with 8 nucleotides matching TRBD1. The CDR3 length is 14 residues. V shed 5 bases and J 2 bases; nucleotides not matched to a gene: 2. The CDR3 coding sequence is TGTGCCAGCAGTCAGGGGGCAGCTGGAAACACCATATATTTT. Translation: CASSQGAAGNTIYF.

Sample share makes this clonotype medium-sized. The V call is TRBV27, the J call TRBJ1-1; no clear D gene. CDR3 size: 13 residues. CDR1 MNHEY and CDR2 SMNVEV come from the germline V gene (reference sequence). The V end was cut by 2 bases, the J end by 1 base, with 5 bases between. CDR3 in amino acids: CASSLVGNTEAFF. CDR3 nucleotides: TGTGCCAGCAGTTTAGTAGGGAACACTGAAGCTTTCTTT.

This clonotype was counted many times. The CDR3 DNA reads as TGTGCCAGCAGCAAGACAGGACTCGCTAACTATGGCTACACCTTC. Translation: CASSKTGLANYGYTF. The chain recombines TRBV5-4 with TRBJ1-2, with D tentatively TRBD1 (6 bases). Germline loops: CDR1 SGHNT, CDR2 YYREEE (reference sequence). The CDR3 is 15 amino acids. V was clipped by 4 bases and J by 0 bases, with 13 bases between them.

This clonotype rates as medium-sized. The chain couples TRBV3-1 to TRBJ2-5, with 7 bases fitting TRBD1. The CDR3 is 15 residues long. The V and J ends lost 1 base and 1 base, in that order; junction bases with no gene match: 3. Germline V gives CDR1 LGHDT, CDR2 YNNKEL (reference sequence). CDR3 sequence: CASSQGGQIQETQYF. In nucleotides, the CDR3 is TGTGCCAGCAGCCAAGGGGGACAGATCCAAGAGACCCAGTACTTC.

This clonotype is medium-sized. This sequence joins TRBV27 and TRBJ1-1; 10 bases agree with TRBD1. J was trimmed by 6 bases and V by 3 bases; bases with no gene match: 10. Germline-derived CDR1 and CDR2 are MNHEY and SMNVEV (reference sequence). CDR3 length: 16 residues. CDR3 region: CASSFLIGQGGAEAFF. CDR3 coding DNA: TGTGCCAGCAGTTTTTTGATAGGACAGGGGGGCGCTGAAGCTTTCTTT.

The chain's CDR3 is CASSQTTDTQYF. The CDR3 region has the DNA TGTGCCAGCAGCCAAACAACAGATACGCAGTATTTT. This chain uses TRBV3-1 with TRBJ2-3; no clear D gene. This CDR3 comprises 12 residues. Trimming shortened V by 2 bases and J by 3 bases, and 3 bases separated the two germline ends. Per germline, CDR1 LGHDT and CDR2 YNNKEL (reference sequence).

This clonotype was detected ten times or more. The gene calls are TRBV12-3 or TRBV12-4 and TRBJ1-6, with TRBD1 identical over 8 bases. CDR3 size: 16 residues. Trimming cost V 5 bases and J 2 bases; bases outside gene matches: 5. The CDR3, as DNA: TGTGCCAGCAGTGAGGGACAGGTGGCCTATAATTCACCCCTCCACTTT. This codes for CASSEGQVAYNSPLHF.